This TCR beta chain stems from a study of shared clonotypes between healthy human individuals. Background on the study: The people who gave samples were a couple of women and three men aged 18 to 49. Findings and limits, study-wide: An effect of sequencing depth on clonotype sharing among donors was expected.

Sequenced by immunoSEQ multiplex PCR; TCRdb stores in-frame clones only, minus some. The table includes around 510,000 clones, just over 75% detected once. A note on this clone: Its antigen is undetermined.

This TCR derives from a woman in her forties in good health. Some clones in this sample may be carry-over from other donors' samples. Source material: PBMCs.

The DNA for the CDR3 is TGTGCCAGCTCACCACCGGGACAGGGGTCCCACGGCGGCTACGAGCAGTACTTC. Translated, it gives CASSPPGQGSHGGYEQYF. V is TRBV18 and J is TRBJ2-7; 10 bases align to TRBD1. J gave up 3 bases and V 0 bases, and 11 bases lay outside the gene matches. Germline assignment: CDR1 KGHSH and CDR2 LQKENI. The CDR3 length is 18 residues.